Detailed here is one T cell receptor beta chain. What antigen it recognizes has not been identified. Within one base of it there is no much larger clone, and no base qualities were kept. Bulk unsorted tissue served as the source for RNA extraction, and RNA quality was assessed using a NanoDrop ND-1000 and an Agilent 2100. Newly diagnosed lung cancer patients without prior chemotherapy who had been admitted for thoracic surgery in China between August and November 2014 were enrolled as donors. Anyone who had undergone radiotherapy or chemotherapy before, or who had another cancer at the same time, was left out of the study. Surgical tissue pieces of about 1-2.3 cm3 were preserved in RNAlater solution and were kept at -80 degrees C until use. The germline V gene (reference sequence) gives CDR1 as DFQATT and CDR2 as SNEGSKA. The trim is 8 bases for V and 9 bases for J, with a gap of 22 bases between the germline ends. Including cysteine and phenylalanine, the CDR3 has 14 amino acids. The kept DNA is CDR3 alone, 42 bases in frame from the first base.

These data originate in a study of tumor and adjacent non-tumor tissue in lung cancer (dated by TCRdb to 2016 to 2018). The study in broad terms: By cancer type, the cohort comprised around 11 adenocarcinoma patients, a couple of squamous cell carcinoma patients and 1 small cell lung cancer patient. Ages among the approximately 15 patients ranged from about 30 to 80 years, there were roughly ten men and 5 women, and disease was at TNM stage I to III. In total, sequencing yielded 95 million to 150 million productive TCRbeta reads, which works out to an average of approximately 4.1 million reads per sample. Bulk TCRbeta repertoires were compared between lung tumor tissue and matched distant non-tumor lung tissue obtained from approximately 15 lung cancer patients. TCRbeta CDR3 sequencing was performed on roughly 27 paired specimens, with one tumor sample and one normal lung sample collected per patient.

The method behind the library was multiplex PCR. Instrument used: Illumina HiSeq 2500. Following protocols modified from ARM-PCR, the researchers constructed TCRbeta libraries through three rounds of nested PCR with primers (Table S4). Before sequencing, PCR products in the 200-500 bp range were cut out of the gel and cleaned up using the QIAquick gel extraction kit. Per the original workflow: Reads were cleaned using Trimmomatic, were merged into complete CDR3 sequences using FLASH, and were assigned to V(D)J germline segments using MiTCR. Clonal diversity was calculated as the inverse Simpson's index using VDJtools. In-frame sequences lacking a premature stop codon were counted as productive reads. Using fastp trimming at Q25 and MiXCR clonotype assembly, TCRdb reanalyzed the public sequencing data and kept in-frame beta chains. Each CDR3 protein gets just one entry, which takes the most common genes and DNA from the rows behind it. For this entry, the V and J calls and clone size follow TCRdb and not the study's own pipeline. The table for this sample lists under 150,000 distinct CDR3 sequences; about 71% of them were counted only once. About 20% of the sample rests with the top ten.

Paper-wide results and their limitations: Because peripheral blood was not sequenced, the blood TCRbeta repertoires of the lung cancer patients in the study went unexamined. Neither the sequencing platform nor unique molecular identifiers are mentioned in the methods. In normal lung, the top 100 clones accounted for a significantly larger cumulative share of the repertoire than in tumor tissue. With only 15 patients in the cohort, the authors noted that larger samples and more detailed clinical data are needed. Significantly higher TCR diversity (inverse Simpson) was observed in tumor tissue than in normal lung tissue (around 450 vs 150, P = 0.0075, Mann-Whitney U test). TCR diversity was significantly higher in younger patients, and greater tumor TCR diversity was associated with shorter overall survival and shorter disease-free survival.

The chain is encoded by TRBV20-1 joined to TRBJ2-2; the D gene is perhaps TRBD2, from 5 matching bases. Sequencing was performed on lung tumor tissue. The source is a man aged 55 to 70 with small cell lung cancer. The CDR3 reads CSTLTSGNTWELFF. The nucleotides are TGCAGTACCCTAACTAGTGGGAATACCTGGGAGCTGTTTTTT.